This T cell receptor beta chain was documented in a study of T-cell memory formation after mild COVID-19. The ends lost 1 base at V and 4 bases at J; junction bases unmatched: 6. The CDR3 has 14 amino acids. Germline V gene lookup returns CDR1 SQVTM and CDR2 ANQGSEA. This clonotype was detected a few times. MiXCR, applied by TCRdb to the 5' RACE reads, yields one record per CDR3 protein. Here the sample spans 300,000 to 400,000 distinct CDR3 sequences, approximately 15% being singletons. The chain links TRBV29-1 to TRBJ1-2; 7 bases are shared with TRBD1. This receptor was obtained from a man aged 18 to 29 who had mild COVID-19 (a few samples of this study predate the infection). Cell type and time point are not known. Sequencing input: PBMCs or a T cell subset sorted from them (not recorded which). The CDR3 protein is CSVEGTGDGYGYTF. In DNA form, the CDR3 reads TGCAGCGTTGAAGGAACAGGGGACGGCTATGGCTACACCTTC.